This T cell receptor beta chain was documented in a study of T-cell memory formation after mild COVID-19. About the study: The two donors had largely donor-specific TCR clusters.

This clonotype was seen ten or more times. Its specificity is not known. Study findings and constraints: Pre-infection memory held some responding clones, suggesting pre-existing cross-reactive T cells responded. Among contracting clones, CD4+ were mainly CM/EM and CD8+ enriched in EMRA.

The germline V gene has CDR1 SGHKS and CDR2 YYEKEE (reference sequence). Trimming removed 0 bases from V and 4 bases from J, with 13 bases in between. The CDR3 contains 15 residues. Using its own MiXCR run on the 5' RACE reads, TCRdb lists one record per CDR3 protein. The data hold 27,000 or so distinct CDR3 sequences, with roughly 7.4% observed a single time. This receptor was taken from an adult woman who had mild COVID-19 (a few samples of this study predate the infection). Cell type and time point are not known. Sample: PBMCs or a T cell subset sorted from them (not recorded which). The chain employs TRBV5-5 and TRBJ1-1; D is possibly TRBD1 (5 bases). CDR3 sequence reads: CASSLGGGYSTEAFF. The CDR3 coding sequence is TGTGCCAGCAGCTTGGGTGGGGGATATTCCACTGAAGCTTTCTTT.